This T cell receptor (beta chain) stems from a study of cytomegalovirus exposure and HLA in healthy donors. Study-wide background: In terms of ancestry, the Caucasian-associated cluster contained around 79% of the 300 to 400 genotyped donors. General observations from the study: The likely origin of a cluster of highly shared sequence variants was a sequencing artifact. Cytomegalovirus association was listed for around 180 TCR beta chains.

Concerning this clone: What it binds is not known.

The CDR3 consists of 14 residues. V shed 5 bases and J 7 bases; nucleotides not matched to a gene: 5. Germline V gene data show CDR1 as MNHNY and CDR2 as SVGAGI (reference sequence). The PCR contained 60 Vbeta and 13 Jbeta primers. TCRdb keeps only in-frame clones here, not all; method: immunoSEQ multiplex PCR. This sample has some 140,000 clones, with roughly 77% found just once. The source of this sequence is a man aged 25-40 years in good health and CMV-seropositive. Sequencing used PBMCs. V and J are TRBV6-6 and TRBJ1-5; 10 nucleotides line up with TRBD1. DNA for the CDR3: TGTGCCAGCAGTGCCGGGACAGGGGTCCAGCCCCAGCATTTT. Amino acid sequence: CASSAGTGVQPQHF.